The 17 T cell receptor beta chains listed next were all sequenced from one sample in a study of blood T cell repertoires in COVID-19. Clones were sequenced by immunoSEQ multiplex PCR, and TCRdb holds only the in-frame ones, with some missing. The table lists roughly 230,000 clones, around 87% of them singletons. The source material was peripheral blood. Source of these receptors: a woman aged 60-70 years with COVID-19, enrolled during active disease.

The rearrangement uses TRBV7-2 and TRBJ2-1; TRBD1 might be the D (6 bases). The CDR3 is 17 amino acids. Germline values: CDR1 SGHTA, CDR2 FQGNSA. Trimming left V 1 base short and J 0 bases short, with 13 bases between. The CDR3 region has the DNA TGTGCCAGCAGCTTAGGTTGGGGCAGGGGCTCCTACAATGAGCAGTTCTTC. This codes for CASSLGWGRGSYNEQFF.

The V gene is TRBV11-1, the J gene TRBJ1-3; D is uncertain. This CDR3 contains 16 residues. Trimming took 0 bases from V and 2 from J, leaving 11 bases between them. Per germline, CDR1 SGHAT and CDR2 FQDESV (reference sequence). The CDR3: CASSLAPGRAGNTIYF. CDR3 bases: TGTGCCAGCAGCTTAGCCCCGGGAAGGGCTGGAAACACCATATATTTT.

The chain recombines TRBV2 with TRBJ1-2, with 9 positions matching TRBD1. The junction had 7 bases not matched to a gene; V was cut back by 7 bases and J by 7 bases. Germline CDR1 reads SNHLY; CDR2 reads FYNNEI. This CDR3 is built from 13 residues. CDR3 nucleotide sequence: TGTGCCAGCACCCTGGGACAGGGATTTGGCTACACCTTC. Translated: CASTLGQGFGYTF.

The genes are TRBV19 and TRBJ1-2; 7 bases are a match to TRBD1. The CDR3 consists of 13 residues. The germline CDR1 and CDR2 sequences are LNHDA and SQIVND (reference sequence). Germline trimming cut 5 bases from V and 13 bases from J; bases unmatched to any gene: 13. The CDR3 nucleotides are TGTGCCAGTAGTGCGGGACAGCTGGGAGTACTCACCTTC. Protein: CASSAGQLGVLTF.

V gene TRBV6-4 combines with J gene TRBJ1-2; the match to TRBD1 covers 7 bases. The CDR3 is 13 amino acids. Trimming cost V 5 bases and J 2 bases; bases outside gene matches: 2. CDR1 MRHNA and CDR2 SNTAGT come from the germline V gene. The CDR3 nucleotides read TGTGCCAGCAGTACAGGGGCCAACTATGGCTACACCTTC. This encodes CASSTGANYGYTF.

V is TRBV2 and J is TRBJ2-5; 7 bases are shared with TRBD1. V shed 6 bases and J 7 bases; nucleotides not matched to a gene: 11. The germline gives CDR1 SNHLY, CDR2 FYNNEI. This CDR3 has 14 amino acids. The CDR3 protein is CASSPSTGLGTQYF. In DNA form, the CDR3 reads TGTGCCAGCAGCCCCTCGACAGGGCTGGGGACCCAGTACTTC. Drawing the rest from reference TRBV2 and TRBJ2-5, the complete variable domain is EPEVTQTPSHQVTQMGQEVILRCVPISNHLYFYWYRQILGQKVEFLVSFYNNEISEKSEIFDDQFSVERPDGSNFTLKIRSTKLEDSAMYFCASSPSTGLGTQYFGPGTRLLVL.

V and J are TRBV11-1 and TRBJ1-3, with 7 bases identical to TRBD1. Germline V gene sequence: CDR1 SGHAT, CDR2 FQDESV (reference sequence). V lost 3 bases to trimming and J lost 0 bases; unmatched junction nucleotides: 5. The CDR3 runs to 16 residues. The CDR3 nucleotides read TGTGCCAGCAGCTTTTTGAGGGACAGCTCTGGAAACACCATATATTTT. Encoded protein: CASSFLRDSSGNTIYF. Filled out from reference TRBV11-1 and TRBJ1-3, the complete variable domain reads EAEVAQSPRYKITEKSQAVAFWCDPISGHATLYWYRQILGQGPELLVQFQDESVVDDSQLPKDRFSAERLKGVDSTLKIQPAELGDSAMYLCASSFLRDSSGNTIYFGEGSWLTVV.

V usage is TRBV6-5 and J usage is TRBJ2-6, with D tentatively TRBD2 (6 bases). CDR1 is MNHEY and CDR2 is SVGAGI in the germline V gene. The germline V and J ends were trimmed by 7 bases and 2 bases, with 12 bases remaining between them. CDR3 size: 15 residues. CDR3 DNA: TGTGCCAGCACCCGGAGGGCAACTGGGGCCAACGTCCTGACTTTC. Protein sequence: CASTRRATGANVLTF.

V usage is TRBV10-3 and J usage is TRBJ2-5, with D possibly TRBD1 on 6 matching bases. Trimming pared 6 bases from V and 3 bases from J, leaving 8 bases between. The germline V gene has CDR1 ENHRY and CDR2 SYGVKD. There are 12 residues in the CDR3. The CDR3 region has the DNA TGTGCCATCAGGGGACATGAAGAGACCCAGTACTTC. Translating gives CAIRGHEETQYF.

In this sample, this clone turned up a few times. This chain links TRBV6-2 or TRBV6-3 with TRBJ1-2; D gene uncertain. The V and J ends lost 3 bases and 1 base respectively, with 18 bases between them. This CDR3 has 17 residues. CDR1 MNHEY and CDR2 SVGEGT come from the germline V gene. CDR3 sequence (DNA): TGTGCCAGCAGTTATGGCCCAGGCTGGCAGATTAACTATGGCTACACCTTC. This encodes CASSYGPGWQINYGYTF.

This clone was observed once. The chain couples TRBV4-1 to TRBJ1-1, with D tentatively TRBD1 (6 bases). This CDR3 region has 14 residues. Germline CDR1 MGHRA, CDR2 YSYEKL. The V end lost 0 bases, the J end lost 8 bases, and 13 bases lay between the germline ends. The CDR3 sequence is CASSQDLSGTEAFF. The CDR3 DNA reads TGCGCCAGCAGCCAAGATCTGAGTGGGACAGAAGCTTTCTTT.

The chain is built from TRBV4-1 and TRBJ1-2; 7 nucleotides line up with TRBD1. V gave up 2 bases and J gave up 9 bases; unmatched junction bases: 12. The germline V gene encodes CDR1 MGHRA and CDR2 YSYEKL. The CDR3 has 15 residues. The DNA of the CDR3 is TGCGCCAGCAGCCAACTTGGGACAGCTTCCAGGAGCTACACCTTC. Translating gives CASSQLGTASRSYTF.

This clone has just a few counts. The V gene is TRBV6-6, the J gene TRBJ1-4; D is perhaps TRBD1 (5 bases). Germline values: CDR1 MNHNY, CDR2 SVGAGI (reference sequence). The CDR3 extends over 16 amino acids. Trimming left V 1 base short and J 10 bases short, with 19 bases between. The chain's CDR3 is CASSYYIGQGTRKLFF. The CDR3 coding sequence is TGTGCCAGCAGTTACTATATCGGGCAGGGTACCCGAAAACTGTTTTTT.

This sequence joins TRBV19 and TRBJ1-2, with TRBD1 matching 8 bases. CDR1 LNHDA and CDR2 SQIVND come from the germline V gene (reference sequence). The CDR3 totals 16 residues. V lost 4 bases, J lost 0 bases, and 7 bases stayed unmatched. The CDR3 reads CASSTQGAYANYGYTF. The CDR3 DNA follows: TGTGCCAGTAGTACGCAGGGGGCATATGCTAACTATGGCTACACCTTC. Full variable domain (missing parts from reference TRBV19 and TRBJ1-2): DGGITQSPKYLFRKEGQNVTLSCEQNLNHDAMYWYRQDPGQGLRLIYYSQIVNDFQKGDIAEGYSVSREKKESFPLTVTSAQKNPTAFYLCASSTQGAYANYGYTFGSGTRLTVV.

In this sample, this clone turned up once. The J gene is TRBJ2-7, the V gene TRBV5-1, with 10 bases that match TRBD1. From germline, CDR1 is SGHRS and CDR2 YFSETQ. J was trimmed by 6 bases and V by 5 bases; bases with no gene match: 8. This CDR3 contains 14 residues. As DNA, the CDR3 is TGCGCCAGCAGTTCGGGACAGGGGATGTCCGAGCAGTACTTC. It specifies CASSSGQGMSEQYF. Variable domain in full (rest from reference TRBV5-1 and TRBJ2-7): KAGVTQTPRYLIKTRGQQVTLSCSPISGHRSVSWYQQTPGQGLQFLFEYFSETQRNKGNFPGRFSGRQFSNSRSEMNVSTLELGDSALYLCASSSGQGMSEQYFGPGTRLTVT.

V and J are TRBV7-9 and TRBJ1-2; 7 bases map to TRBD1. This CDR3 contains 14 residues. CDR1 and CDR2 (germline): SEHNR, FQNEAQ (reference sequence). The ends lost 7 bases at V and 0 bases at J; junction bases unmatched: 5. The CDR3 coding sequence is TGTGCCAGCACTCCGGGACAGACTAACTATGGCTACACCTTC. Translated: CASTPGQTNYGYTF.

The CDR3 region has the DNA TGTGCCAGCAAACGGGACAGGGTCACCGGGGAGCTGTTTTTT. Protein product: CASKRDRVTGELFF. The chain is built from TRBV27 and TRBJ2-2; 9 bases are shared with TRBD1. Germline V gene sequence: CDR1 MNHEY, CDR2 SMNVEV (reference sequence). The CDR3 sequence is 14 residues long. The V and J ends lost 7 bases and 4 bases, in that order; junction bases with no gene match: 4.